This passage covers 10 T cell receptor beta chains from one sample sequenced in a study of early T cells in non-severe SARS-CoV-2 infection. TCRdb recomputed calls from the 5' RACE reads with MiXCR, one row per CDR3 protein. The table lists around 70,000 distinct CDR3 sequences, roughly 10% of them singletons. Sequences were obtained from whole blood. The origin of the receptors is an adult who was a healthcare worker with PCR-confirmed SARS-CoV-2 infection or an uninfected control (not recorded which).

This chain uses TRBV5-4 with TRBJ2-3; 7 bases match TRBD1. This CDR3 contains 15 residues. Germline CDR1 is SGHNT and CDR2 is YYREEE (reference sequence). The ends lost 0 bases at V and 2 bases at J; junction bases unmatched: 3. DNA for the CDR3: TGTGCCAGCAGCTTGGGGGGACAGAACACAGATACGCAGTATTTT. Amino acids: CASSLGGQNTDTQYF. Supplemented by reference TRBV5-4 and TRBJ2-3, the full variable domain reads ETGVTQSPTHLIKTRGQQVTLRCSSQSGHNTVSWYQQALGQGPQFIFQYYREEENGRGNFPPRFSGLQFPNYSSELNVNALELDDSALYLCASSLGGQNTDTQYFGPGTRLTVL.

This clonotype was counted ten times or more. This chain links TRBV20-1 with TRBJ2-1, with a tentative D call TRBD2 (6 bases). Germline-derived CDR1 and CDR2 are DFQATT and SNEGSKA (reference sequence). There are 15 residues in the CDR3. Trimming took 4 bases from V and 4 from J, leaving 17 bases between them. This CDR3 reads CSAKNPGEWYNEQFF. DNA for the CDR3: TGCAGTGCTAAAAACCCGGGGGAATGGTACAATGAGCAGTTCTTC.

The chain is built from TRBV6-6 and TRBJ2-7; 10 nucleotides line up with TRBD1. With 2 bases clipped from V and 3 bases from J, the junction kept 4 bases outside the gene matches. Germline V gives CDR1 MNHNY, CDR2 SVGAGI (reference sequence). The CDR3 totals 15 residues. CDR3 bases: TGTGCCAGCAGTTACGGGGGGACAGGGGACTACGAGCAGTACTTC. This encodes CASSYGGTGDYEQYF.

V usage is TRBV30 and J usage is TRBJ1-2; D is ambiguous. Germline assignment: CDR1 GTSNPN and CDR2 SVGIG (reference sequence). Trimming pared 2 bases from V and 3 bases from J, leaving 10 bases between. CDR3 size: 13 residues. CDR3 nucleotides: TGTGCCTGGAGTTATGGGGATGACTATGGCTACACCTTC. It yields the protein CAWSYGDDYGYTF.

This clonotype was counted only a few times. The chain employs TRBV20-1 and TRBJ1-5; weak D call: TRBD1 (6 bases). CDR3 length: 12 amino acids. Trimming cost V 5 bases and J 7 bases, with 12 bases left between them. The V gene's germline CDR1 is DFQATT and CDR2 SNEGSKA (reference sequence). DNA of the CDR3: TGCAGTGCTGAACAGGGATACCAGCCCCAGCATTTT. Translation: CSAEQGYQPQHF.

This clonotype was counted at least ten times. The chain carries TRBV7-8 and TRBJ1-2; 7 bases match TRBD1. Germline V CDR1 and CDR2: SGHVS, FQNEAQ. The V gene end was trimmed by 5 bases and the J gene end by 2 bases; junction bases not matched to a gene: 2. The CDR3 contains 13 residues. The CDR3 DNA sequence: TGTGCCAGCAGCACGGACAGGAACTATGGCTACACCTTC. Its protein product is CASSTDRNYGYTF.

The V gene is TRBV5-1, the J gene TRBJ2-2; no definite D call. CDR3 length: 15 residues. With 5 bases removed from V and 0 bases from J, the gap between germline ends came to 11 bases. Germline CDR1 is SGHRS and CDR2 is YFSETQ. CDR3 nucleotide sequence: TGCGCCAGCAGAGTGGACGGCTCGAACACCGGGGAGCTGTTTTTT. It codes for CASRVDGSNTGELFF.

This clonotype was seen a handful of times. The V and J genes are TRBV28 and TRBJ2-3; D may be TRBD2 (5 bases). This CDR3 contains 15 residues. The V end was cut by 3 bases, the J end by 0 bases, with 10 bases between. Germline CDR1 is MDHEN and CDR2 is SYDVKM. The CDR3 sequence: CASSLRRGSTDTQYF. In DNA, the CDR3 is TGTGCCAGCAGTTTGCGGAGAGGGAGCACAGATACGCAGTATTTT. Combining the CDR3 with reference TRBV28 and TRBJ2-3 gives the whole variable domain DVKVTQSSRYLVKRTGEKVFLECVQDMDHENMFWYRQDPGLGLRLIYFSYDVKMKEKGDIPEGYSVSREKKERFSLILESASTNQTSMYLCASSLRRGSTDTQYFGPGTRLTVL.

Many counts were recorded for this clonotype. J is TRBJ2-1 and V is TRBV4-3; the match to TRBD2 covers 11 bases. This CDR3 contains 18 residues. V lost 4 bases and J lost 2; bases outside the gene matches: 10. The germline gives CDR1 LGHNA, CDR2 YSLEER. The CDR3 reads CASSPNPLLAGAYNEQFF. The CDR3 region has the DNA TGCGCCAGCAGCCCGAACCCCCTACTAGCGGGAGCCTACAATGAGCAGTTCTTC.

The gene calls are TRBV5-5 and TRBJ2-5; perhaps TRBD2 as D (6 bases). This CDR3 region has 14 residues. The germline V gene encodes CDR1 SGHKS and CDR2 YYEKEE (reference sequence). The V end lost 3 bases, the J end lost 5 bases, and 14 bases lay between the germline ends. Here the CDR3 DNA reads TGTGCCAGCAGCTCAGCTAGCGCACAGGAGACCCAGTACTTC. It yields the protein CASSSASAQETQYF.